This is a list of T cell receptor beta chains from one sample in a study of blood T cell repertoires in COVID-19. Only in-frame clones appear in the TCRdb table, and some are missing; sequencing was by immunoSEQ multiplex PCR. The sample consists of 150,000 to 200,000 clones, 86% of them appearing once. The material sequenced was peripheral blood. Receptor source: an elderly woman in a cohort sampled during active or convalescent COVID-19. Both conserved end residues are part of each CDR3. A D gene is named only where the DNA matches it firmly. Size is omitted from some rows. Given values are once, few, many or a class for expanded clones.

cdr3_nt cdr3_aa clone_size v_call d_call j_call cdr3_length
TGTGCCAGCAGCCCCCAGGGAACGGGGGCAGGGGGAGGCTACACCTTC CASSPQGTGAGGGYTF NA TRBV3-1/TRBV3-2 TRBD1 TRBJ1-2 16
TGCAGCGTTGAAGACGAAGAGAACTATGGCTACACCTTC CSVEDEENYGYTF few TRBV29-1 NA TRBJ1-2 13
TGTGCCAGCAGCTTAGGCCTAGCGGGGGGTAGCACAGATACGCAGTATTTT CASSLGLAGGSTDTQYF NA TRBV11-2 TRBD2 TRBJ2-3 17
TGTGCCAGCAGTTACTCGACGGCTTCGGGTGAAAAACTGTTTTTT CASSYSTASGEKLFF once TRBV6-6 NA TRBJ1-4 15
TGCGCCAGCAGTCCCTTTAGCGGGGGTCCCTACACCGGGGAGCTGTTTTTT CASSPFSGGPYTGELFF NA TRBV5-1 TRBD2 TRBJ2-2 17
TGTGCCAGCAGCCCTCAGTCTGGGGCCAACGTCCTGACTTTC CASSPQSGANVLTF NA TRBV9 NA TRBJ2-6 14
TGTGCCAGCTCACCCCCGGGACTAGGTGTAGGCTCCTACAATGAGCAGTTCTTC CASSPPGLGVGSYNEQFF NA TRBV18 TRBD2 TRBJ2-1 18
TGTGCCAGCAGCTCGAAAACAGGGGGCATTCAGTACTTC CASSSKTGGIQYF NA TRBV5-4 TRBD1 TRBJ2-4 13
TGTGCCAGCAGCTTTAGCCCTGCCCCAGATACGCAGTATTTT CASSFSPAPDTQYF NA TRBV7-9 NA TRBJ2-3 14
TGTGCCAGCAGTTTAAACTTCGACAGGGTCGGCAATCAGCCCCAGCATTTT CASSLNFDRVGNQPQHF NA TRBV27 TRBD1 TRBJ1-5 17